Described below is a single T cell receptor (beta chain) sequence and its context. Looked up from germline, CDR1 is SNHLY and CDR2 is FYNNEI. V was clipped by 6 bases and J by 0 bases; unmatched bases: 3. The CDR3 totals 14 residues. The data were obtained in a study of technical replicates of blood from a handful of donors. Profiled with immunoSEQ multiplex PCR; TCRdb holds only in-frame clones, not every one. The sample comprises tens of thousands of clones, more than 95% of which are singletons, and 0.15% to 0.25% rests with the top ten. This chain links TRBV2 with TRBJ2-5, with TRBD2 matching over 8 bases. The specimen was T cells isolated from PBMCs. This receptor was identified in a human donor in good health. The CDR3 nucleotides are TGTGCCAGCAGCCCACTAGCGGACCAAGAGACCCAGTACTTC. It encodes CASSPLADQETQYF.